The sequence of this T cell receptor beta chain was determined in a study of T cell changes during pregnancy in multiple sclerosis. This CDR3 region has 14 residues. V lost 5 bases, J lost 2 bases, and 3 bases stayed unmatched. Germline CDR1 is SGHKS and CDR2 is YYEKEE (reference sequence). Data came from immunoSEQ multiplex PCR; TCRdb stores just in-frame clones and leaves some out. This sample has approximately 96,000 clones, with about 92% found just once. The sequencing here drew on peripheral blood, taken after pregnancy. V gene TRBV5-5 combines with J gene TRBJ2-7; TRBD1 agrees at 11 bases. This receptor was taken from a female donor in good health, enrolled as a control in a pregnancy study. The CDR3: CASRMGQGAYEQYF. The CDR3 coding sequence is TGTGCCAGCAGAATGGGACAGGGGGCCTACGAGCAGTACTTC.